This T cell receptor (beta chain) was identified during a study of radiotherapy plus CTLA-4 blockade in lung cancer. Study-wide findings and caveats: Expansion in blood of tumor-derived TCR clones was seen after radiotherapy plus ipilimumab.

Receiving focal radiation plus CTLA-4 blockade with ipilimumab were patients who had chemo-refractory metastatic non-small-cell lung cancer. CDR3 length: 16 residues. V gave up 5 bases and J gave up 10 bases; unmatched junction bases: 10. Germline V gene lookup returns CDR1 SEHNR and CDR2 FQNEAQ (reference sequence). The table came from immunoSEQ multiplex PCR; TCRdb's copy has only in-frame clones and leaves some out. Counted here are about 99,000 clones, 88% occurring once; the ten biggest clones make up roughly 4.9%. As regards this clone: The antigen is unknown.

The sample here was peripheral blood, taken from a patient treated with radiotherapy plus ipilimumab. The rearrangement links TRBV7-9 to TRBJ2-1, with 14 nucleotides matching TRBD2. The receptor comes from a human donor with non-small cell lung cancer that progressed on radiotherapy plus ipilimumab. CDR3 in amino acids: CASSARLAGGVREQFF. In nucleotides, the CDR3 is TGTGCCAGCAGCGCTCGACTAGCGGGAGGGGTTCGAGAGCAGTTCTTC.